These 9 T cell receptor beta chains share one sample of origin, sequenced in a study of cytomegalovirus exposure and HLA in healthy donors. With 60 Vbeta and 13 Jbeta primers, the PCR was carried out. Libraries were prepared by immunoSEQ multiplex PCR; TCRdb keeps only in-frame clonotypes and omits some of them. The top ten hold about 6.8% of the sample, which has around 100,000 clones, roughly 78% seen once. The source material was PBMCs. The receptors here all came from a man under 40 in good health and CMV-seronegative.

This chain uses TRBV14 with TRBJ2-6; a weak D match, TRBD1 (6 bases). The V end was cut by 3 bases, the J end by 0 bases, with 12 bases between. This CDR3 spans 17 amino acids. CDR1 and CDR2 (germline): SGHDN, FVKESK. In DNA form, the CDR3 reads TGTGCCAGCAGCCACACAGAGGGGGACTCTGGGGCCAACGTCCTGACTTTC. Translated, it gives CASSHTEGDSGANVLTF. Full variable domain (outside the CDR3, taken from reference TRBV14 and TRBJ2-6): EAGVTQFPSHSVIEKGQTVTLRCDPISGHDNLYWYRRVMGKEIKFLLHFVKESKQDESGMPNNRFLAERTGGTYSTLKVQPAELEDSGVYFCASSHTEGDSGANVLTFGAGSRLTVL.

The rearrangement links TRBV4-2 to TRBJ2-2, with TRBD2 as a possible D gene (7 bases). The germline V gene encodes CDR1 LGHNA and CDR2 YNFKEQ. V gave up 4 bases and J gave up 4 bases, with 13 bases separating them. The CDR3 covers 15 residues. The chain's CDR3 is CASSPARGGTGELFF. CDR3 bases: TGTGCCAGCAGCCCGGCAAGGGGGGGCACCGGGGAGCTGTTTTTT.

V and J are TRBV28 and TRBJ2-7, with 7 bases that match TRBD2. The CDR3 is made up of 12 amino acids. Germline CDR1 is MDHEN and CDR2 is SYDVKM. The trim removed 3 bases at V and 12 bases at J, leaving 8 bases unmatched. CDR3: CASSFQLTSPYF. The CDR3 DNA reads as TGTGCCAGCAGTTTCCAGCTGACTAGCCCGTACTTC.

This chain links TRBV6-1 with TRBJ2-1; 8 bases are a match to TRBD2. The CDR3 covers 13 residues. Germline-derived CDR1 and CDR2 are MNHNS and SASEGT. The ends lost 8 bases at V and 9 bases at J; junction bases unmatched: 9. The CDR3 here is CASLREGPSEQFF. The CDR3 DNA reads TGTGCCAGCCTACGGGAGGGCCCCAGTGAGCAGTTCTTC.

The chain carries TRBV14 and TRBJ2-4; D remains ambiguous. Deletions cut 0 bases from V and 7 bases from J, with 10 bases between. CDR3 size: 14 residues. Germline V gene data show CDR1 as SGHDN and CDR2 as FVKESK. DNA of the CDR3: TGTGCCAGCAGCCAAGATCTCGCCGCGAACATTCAGTACTTC. Translated: CASSQDLAANIQYF.

The V call is TRBV30, the J call TRBJ1-4; the D gene is possibly TRBD1 (6 bases). CDR3 size: 13 residues. The V end lost 2 bases, the J end lost 8 bases, and 12 bases lay between the germline ends. Germline V gene sequence: CDR1 GTSNPN, CDR2 SVGIG (reference sequence). CDR3 sequence (DNA): TGTGCCTGGAGTCGACGGGGGGCGGAAAAACTGTTTTTT. This sequence encodes CAWSRRGAEKLFF.

This clone occurred once. The chain couples TRBV9 to TRBJ1-1, with 8 bases aligning to TRBD1. CDR3 length: 14 residues. The germline V gene encodes CDR1 SGDLS and CDR2 YYNGEE. The V segment lost 3 bases and the J segment 1 base; nucleotides outside the gene matches: 2. Here the CDR3 reads CASSETGANTEAFF. CDR3 nucleotide sequence: TGTGCCAGCAGCGAGACAGGGGCGAACACTGAAGCTTTCTTT. Full variable domain (rest looked up from reference TRBV9 and TRBJ1-1): DSGVTQTPKHLITATGQRVTLRCSPRSGDLSVYWYQQSLDQGLQFLIQYYNGEERAKGNILERFSAQQFPDLHSELNLSSLELGDSALYFCASSETGANTEAFFGQGTRLTVV.

J is TRBJ2-2 and V is TRBV5-4; D unresolved. CDR3 length: 15 residues. Per germline, CDR1 SGHNT and CDR2 YYREEE (reference sequence). Trimming took 0 bases from V and 1 from J, leaving 7 bases between them. The CDR3 loop reads CASSLDNKNTGELFF. The CDR3 region has the DNA TGTGCCAGCAGCTTGGATAACAAGAACACCGGGGAGCTGTTTTTT.

This chain joins TRBV27 and TRBJ2-7, with a tentative D call TRBD1 (5 bases). Trimming left V 4 bases short and J 3 bases short, with 10 bases between. The CDR3 contains 13 residues. Per the germline V gene, CDR1 is MNHEY and CDR2 is SMNVEV (reference sequence). The CDR3 protein is CASSSPQVYEQYF. CDR3 coding DNA: TGTGCCAGCAGTTCCCCACAGGTCTACGAGCAGTACTTC.